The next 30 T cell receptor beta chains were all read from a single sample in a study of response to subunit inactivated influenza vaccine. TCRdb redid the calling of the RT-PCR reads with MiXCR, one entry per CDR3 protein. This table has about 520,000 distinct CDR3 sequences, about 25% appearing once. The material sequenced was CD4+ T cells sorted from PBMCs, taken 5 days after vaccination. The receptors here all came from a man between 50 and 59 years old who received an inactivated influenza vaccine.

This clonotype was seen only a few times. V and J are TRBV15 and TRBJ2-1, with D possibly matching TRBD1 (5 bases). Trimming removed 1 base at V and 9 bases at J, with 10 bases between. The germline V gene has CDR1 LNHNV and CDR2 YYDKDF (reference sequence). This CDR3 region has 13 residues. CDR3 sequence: CATSRVDTFEQFF. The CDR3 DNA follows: TGTGCCACCAGCAGAGTGGACACCTTTGAGCAGTTCTTC.

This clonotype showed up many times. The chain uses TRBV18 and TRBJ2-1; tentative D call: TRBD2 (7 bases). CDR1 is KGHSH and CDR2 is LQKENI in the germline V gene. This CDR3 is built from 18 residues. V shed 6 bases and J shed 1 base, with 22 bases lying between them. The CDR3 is CASSDPTSAQGSYNEQFF. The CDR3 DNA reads TGTGCCAGCTCCGACCCTACTAGCGCCCAGGGGTCCTACAATGAGCAGTTCTTC.

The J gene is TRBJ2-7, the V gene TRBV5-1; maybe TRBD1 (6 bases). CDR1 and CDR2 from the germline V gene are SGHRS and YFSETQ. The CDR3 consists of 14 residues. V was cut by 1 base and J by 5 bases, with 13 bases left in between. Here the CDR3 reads CASSLRDKKNEQYF. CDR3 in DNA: TGCGCCAGCAGCTTGCGGGACAAAAAAAACGAGCAGTACTTC.

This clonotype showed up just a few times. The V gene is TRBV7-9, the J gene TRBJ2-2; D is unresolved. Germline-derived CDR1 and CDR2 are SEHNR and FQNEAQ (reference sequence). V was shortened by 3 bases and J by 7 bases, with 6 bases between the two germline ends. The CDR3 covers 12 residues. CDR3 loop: CASSFPGGELFF. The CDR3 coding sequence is TGTGCCAGCAGCTTCCCTGGCGGGGAGCTGTTTTTT.

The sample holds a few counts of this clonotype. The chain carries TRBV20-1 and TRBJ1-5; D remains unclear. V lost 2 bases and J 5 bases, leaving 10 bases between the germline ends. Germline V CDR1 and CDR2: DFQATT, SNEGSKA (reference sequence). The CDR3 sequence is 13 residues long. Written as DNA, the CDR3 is TGCAGTGCTAGAAGGCCGCGGGATCAGCCCCAGCATTTT. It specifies CSARRPRDQPQHF.

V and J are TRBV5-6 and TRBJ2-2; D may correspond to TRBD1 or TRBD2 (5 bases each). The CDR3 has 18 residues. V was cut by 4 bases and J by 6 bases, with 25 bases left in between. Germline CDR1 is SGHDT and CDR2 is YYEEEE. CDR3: CASSGLNSWGVMAGELFF. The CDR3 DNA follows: TGTGCCAGCAGCGGACTTAATTCGTGGGGCGTCATGGCCGGGGAGCTGTTTTTT.

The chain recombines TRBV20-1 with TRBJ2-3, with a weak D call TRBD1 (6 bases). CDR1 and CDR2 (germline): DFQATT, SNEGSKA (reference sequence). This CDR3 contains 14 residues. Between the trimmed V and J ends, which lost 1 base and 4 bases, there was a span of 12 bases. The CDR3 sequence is CSARGVTGPDTQYF. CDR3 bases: TGCAGTGCTAGAGGCGTTACAGGGCCAGATACGCAGTATTTT.

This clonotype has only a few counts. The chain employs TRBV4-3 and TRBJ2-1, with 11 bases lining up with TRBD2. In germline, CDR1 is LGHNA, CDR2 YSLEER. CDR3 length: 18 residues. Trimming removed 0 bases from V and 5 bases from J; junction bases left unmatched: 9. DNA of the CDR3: TGCGCCAGCAGCCAAGAACCAACCCTAGCGGGGGGTCACAATGAGCAGTTCTTC. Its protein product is CASSQEPTLAGGHNEQFF.

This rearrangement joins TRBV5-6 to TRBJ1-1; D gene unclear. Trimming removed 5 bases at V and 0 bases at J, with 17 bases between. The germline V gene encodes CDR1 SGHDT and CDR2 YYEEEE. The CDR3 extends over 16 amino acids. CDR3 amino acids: CASSYKGTLLNTEAFF. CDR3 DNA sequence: TGTGCCAGCAGTTATAAAGGAACTCTCTTGAACACTGAAGCTTTCTTT. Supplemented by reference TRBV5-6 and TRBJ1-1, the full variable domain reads DAGVTQSPTHLIKTRGQQVTLRCSPKSGHDTVSWYQQALGQGPQFIFQYYEEEERQRGNFPDRFSGHQFPNYSSELNVNALLLGDSALYLCASSYKGTLLNTEAFFGQGTRLTVV.

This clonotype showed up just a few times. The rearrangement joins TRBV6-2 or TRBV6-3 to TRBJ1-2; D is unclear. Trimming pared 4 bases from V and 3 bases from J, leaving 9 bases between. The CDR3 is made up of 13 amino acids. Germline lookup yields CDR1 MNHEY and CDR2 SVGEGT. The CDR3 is CASSFTEDYGYTF. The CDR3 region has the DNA TGTGCCAGCAGTTTCACAGAGGACTATGGCTACACCTTC.

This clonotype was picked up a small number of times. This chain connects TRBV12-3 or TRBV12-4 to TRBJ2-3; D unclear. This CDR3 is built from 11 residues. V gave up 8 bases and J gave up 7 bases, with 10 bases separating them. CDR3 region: CASSPSYTQYF. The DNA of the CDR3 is TGTGCCAGCTCCCCTTCGTATACGCAGTATTTT.

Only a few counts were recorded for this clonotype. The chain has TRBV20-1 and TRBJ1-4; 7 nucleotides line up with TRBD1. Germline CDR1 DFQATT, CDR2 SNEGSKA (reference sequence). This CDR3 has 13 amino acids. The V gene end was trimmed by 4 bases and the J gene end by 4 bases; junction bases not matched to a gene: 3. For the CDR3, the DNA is TGCAGTGCTAACCGGGACAGTAATGAAAAACTGTTTTTT. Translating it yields CSANRDSNEKLFF.

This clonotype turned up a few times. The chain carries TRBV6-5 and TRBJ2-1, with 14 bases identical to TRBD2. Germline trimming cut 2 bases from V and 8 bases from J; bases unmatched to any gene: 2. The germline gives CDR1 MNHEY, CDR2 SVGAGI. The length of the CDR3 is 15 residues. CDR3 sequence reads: CASSYGTSGSDEQFF. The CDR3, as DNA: TGTGCCAGCAGTTACGGGACTAGCGGGAGTGATGAGCAGTTCTTC.

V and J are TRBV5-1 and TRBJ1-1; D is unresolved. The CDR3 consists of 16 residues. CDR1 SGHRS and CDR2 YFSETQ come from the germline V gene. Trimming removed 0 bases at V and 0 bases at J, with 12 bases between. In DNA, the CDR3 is TGCGCCAGCAGCTTGGCCGGCTTACAGTTGAACACTGAAGCTTTCTTT. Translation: CASSLAGLQLNTEAFF.

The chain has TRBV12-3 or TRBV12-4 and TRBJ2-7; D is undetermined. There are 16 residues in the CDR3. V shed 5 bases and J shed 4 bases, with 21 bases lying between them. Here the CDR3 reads CASSETWTNRPYEQYF. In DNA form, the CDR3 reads TGTGCCAGCAGTGAGACCTGGACCAACAGACCGTACGAGCAGTACTTC.

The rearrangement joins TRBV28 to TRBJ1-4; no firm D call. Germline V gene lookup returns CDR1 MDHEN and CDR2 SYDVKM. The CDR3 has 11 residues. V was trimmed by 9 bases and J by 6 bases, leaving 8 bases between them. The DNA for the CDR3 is TGTGCCAGTCATAGGGATGAAAAACTGTTTTTT. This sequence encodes CASHRDEKLFF. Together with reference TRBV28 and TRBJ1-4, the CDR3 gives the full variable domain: DVKVTQSSRYLVKRTGEKVFLECVQDMDHENMFWYRQDPGLGLRLIYFSYDVKMKEKGDIPEGYSVSREKKERFSLILESASTNQTSMYLCASHRDEKLFFGSGTQLSVL.

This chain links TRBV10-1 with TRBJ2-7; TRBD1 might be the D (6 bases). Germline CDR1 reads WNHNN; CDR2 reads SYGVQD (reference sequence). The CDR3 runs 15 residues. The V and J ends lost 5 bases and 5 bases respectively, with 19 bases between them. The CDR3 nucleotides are TGCGCCAGCAGTTTATCTACAGGGATGAGGGACGAGCAGTACTTC. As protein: CASSLSTGMRDEQYF.

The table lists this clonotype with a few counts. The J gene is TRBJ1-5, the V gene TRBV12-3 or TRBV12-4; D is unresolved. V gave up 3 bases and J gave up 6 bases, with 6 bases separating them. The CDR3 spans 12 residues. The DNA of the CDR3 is TGTGCCAGCAGTTTTGGCGGTCAGCCCCAGCATTTT. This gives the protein CASSFGGQPQHF.

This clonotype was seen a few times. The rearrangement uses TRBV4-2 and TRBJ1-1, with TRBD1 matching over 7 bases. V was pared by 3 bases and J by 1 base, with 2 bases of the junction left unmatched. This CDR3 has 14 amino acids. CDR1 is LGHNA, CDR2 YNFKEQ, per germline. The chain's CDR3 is CASSHGTANTEAFF. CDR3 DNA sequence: TGTGCCAGCAGCCATGGGACAGCGAACACTGAAGCTTTCTTT.

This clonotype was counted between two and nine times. The CDR3 loop is CASSEGTALAKNIQYF. The DNA of the CDR3 is TGTGCCAGCAGTGAAGGGACAGCACTAGCCAAAAACATTCAGTACTTC. The chain links TRBV6-1 to TRBJ2-4; a weak D match, TRBD1 (6 bases). CDR3 length equals 16 residues. V lost 1 base, J lost 0 bases, and 10 bases lay in between. The germline CDR1 and CDR2 sequences are MNHNS and SASEGT.

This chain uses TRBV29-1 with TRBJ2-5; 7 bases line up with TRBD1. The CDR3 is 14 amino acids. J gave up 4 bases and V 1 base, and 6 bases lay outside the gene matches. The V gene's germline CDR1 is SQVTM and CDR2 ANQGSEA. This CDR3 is CSVEGDRVGETQYF. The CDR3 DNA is TGCAGCGTTGAAGGGGACAGAGTCGGAGAGACCCAGTACTTC. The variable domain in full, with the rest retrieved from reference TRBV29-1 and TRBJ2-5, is SAVISQKPSRDICQRGTSLTIQCQVDSQVTMMFWYRQQPGQSLTLIATANQGSEATYESGFVIDKFPISRPNLTFSTLTVSNMSPEDSSIYLCSVEGDRVGETQYFGPGTRLLVL.

The CDR3, as DNA: TGCGCCAGCAGCCAAAACGGTAGAAGCAATGAGCAGTTCTTC. The encoded protein is CASSQNGRSNEQFF. The chain carries TRBV4-3 and TRBJ2-1; D remains ambiguous. The CDR3 sequence is 14 residues long. Deletions cut 2 bases from V and 6 bases from J, with 11 bases between. Germline assignment: CDR1 LGHNA and CDR2 YSLEER.

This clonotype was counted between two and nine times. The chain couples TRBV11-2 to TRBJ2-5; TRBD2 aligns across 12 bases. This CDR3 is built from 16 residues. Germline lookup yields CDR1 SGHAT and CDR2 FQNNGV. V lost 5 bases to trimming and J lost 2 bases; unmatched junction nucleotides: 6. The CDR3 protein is CASSLQTSGGQETQYF. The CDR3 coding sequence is TGTGCCAGCAGCCTGCAGACTAGCGGGGGTCAAGAGACCCAGTACTTC.

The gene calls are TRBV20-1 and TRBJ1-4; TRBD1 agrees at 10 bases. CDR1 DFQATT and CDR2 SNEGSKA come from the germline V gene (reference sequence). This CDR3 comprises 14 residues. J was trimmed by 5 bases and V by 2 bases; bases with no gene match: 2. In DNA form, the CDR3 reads TGCAGTGCTAGACCGGACAGGGGGAATGAAAAACTGTTTTTT. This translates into CSARPDRGNEKLFF.

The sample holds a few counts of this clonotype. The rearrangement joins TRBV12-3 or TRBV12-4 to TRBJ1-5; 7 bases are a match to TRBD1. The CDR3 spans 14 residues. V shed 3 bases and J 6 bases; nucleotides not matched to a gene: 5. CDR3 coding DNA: TGTGCCAGCAGTTTGTACAGGGGAGGTCAGCCCCAGCATTTT. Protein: CASSLYRGGQPQHF.

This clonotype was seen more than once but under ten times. As DNA, the CDR3 is TGTGCCAGCAGTTTAGGGACAGCGGTCGGGAACACCATATATTTT. It translates to CASSLGTAVGNTIYF. The chain couples TRBV12-3 or TRBV12-4 to TRBJ1-3; the D gene is possibly TRBD1 (6 bases). V lost 1 base, J lost 7 bases, and 14 bases lay in between. CDR3 size: 15 residues.

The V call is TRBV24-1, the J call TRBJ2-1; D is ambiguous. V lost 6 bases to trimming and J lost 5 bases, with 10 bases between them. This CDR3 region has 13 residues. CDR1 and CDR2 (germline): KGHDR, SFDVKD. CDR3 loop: CATSLGQNNEQFF. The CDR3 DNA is TGTGCCACCAGTTTGGGCCAGAACAATGAGCAGTTCTTC.

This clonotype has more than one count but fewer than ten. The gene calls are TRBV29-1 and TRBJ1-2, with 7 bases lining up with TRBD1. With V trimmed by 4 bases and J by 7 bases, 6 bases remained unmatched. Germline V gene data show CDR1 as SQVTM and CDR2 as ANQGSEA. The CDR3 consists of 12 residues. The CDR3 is CSVGQGRIGYTF. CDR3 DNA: TGCAGCGTTGGACAGGGAAGAATTGGCTACACCTTC. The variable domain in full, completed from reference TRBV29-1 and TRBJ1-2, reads SAVISQKPSRDICQRGTSLTIQCQVDSQVTMMFWYRQQPGQSLTLIATANQGSEATYESGFVIDKFPISRPNLTFSTLTVSNMSPEDSSIYLCSVGQGRIGYTFGSGTRLTVV.

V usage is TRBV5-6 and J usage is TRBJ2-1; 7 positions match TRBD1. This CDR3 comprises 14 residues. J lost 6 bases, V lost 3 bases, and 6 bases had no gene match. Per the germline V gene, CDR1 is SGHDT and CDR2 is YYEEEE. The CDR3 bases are TGTGCCAGCAGCTCGGGGACAGTAGGCAATGAGCAGTTCTTC. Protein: CASSSGTVGNEQFF. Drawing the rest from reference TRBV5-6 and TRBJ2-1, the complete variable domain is DAGVTQSPTHLIKTRGQQVTLRCSPKSGHDTVSWYQQALGQGPQFIFQYYEEEERQRGNFPDRFSGHQFPNYSSELNVNALLLGDSALYLCASSSGTVGNEQFFGPGTRLTVL.

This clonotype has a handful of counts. CDR3 nucleotides: TGTGCCAGCATGACCCGGAGGGGGGACACAGATACGCAGTATTTT. Translating it yields CASMTRRGDTDTQYF. The chain couples TRBV21-1 to TRBJ2-3; TRBD1, the D gene given by the table, was not confirmed from the DNA. TRBV21-1 is described as a pseudogene. There are 15 residues in the CDR3.